This TCR beta chain was recorded in a study of blood T cell repertoires in COVID-19. The CDR3 length is 16 residues. Germline V lookup: CDR1 LNHDA, CDR2 SQIVND (reference sequence). V lost 6 bases, J lost 2 bases, and 12 bases stayed unmatched. Clones were sequenced by immunoSEQ multiplex PCR, and TCRdb holds only the in-frame ones, with some missing. The repertoire holds about 150,000 clones, with roughly 80% as singletons. The sequence came from a woman aged 55-70 years with COVID-19, enrolled during active disease. The material sequenced was peripheral blood. The chain combines TRBV19 with TRBJ1-2, with 7 bases identical to TRBD1. Here the CDR3 reads CASRKSTGTMNYGYTF. For the CDR3, the DNA is TGTGCCAGTAGGAAATCGACAGGGACGATGAACTATGGCTACACCTTC. The full variable domain, rest sourced from reference TRBV19 and TRBJ1-2, is DGGITQSPKYLFRKEGQNVTLSCEQNLNHDAMYWYRQDPGQGLRLIYYSQIVNDFQKGDIAEGYSVSREKKESFPLTVTSAQKNPTAFYLCASRKSTGTMNYGYTFGSGTRLTVV.